Only a few counts were recorded for the clone carrying this T cell receptor (beta chain). This sample's time point: persistent/refractory GD, antithyroid drugs over 5 years with positive TRAb. The authors made the TCR library using RNA they extracted from PBMCs. Construction of TCR beta libraries relied on iRepertoire HTBI primers and on Arm-PCR targeting CDR3 regions. TCRdb called the multiplex PCR reads again in MiXCR, with one record for every CDR3 protein. The table shows around 460,000 distinct CDR3 sequences, with 20% to 25% occurring only once. The length of the CDR3 is 14 residues. V lost 8 bases to trimming and J lost 2 bases, with 15 bases between them. CDR1 is SEHNR, CDR2 FQNEAQ, per germline (reference sequence). The entry originates in a study of regulatory T cells in long-lasting Graves disease.

The starting material was peripheral blood mononuclear cells (PBMCs), obtained when the disease was refractory, from a patient treated with antithyroid drugs. The chain recombines TRBV7-9 with TRBJ1-1; possibly TRBD1 for D (6 bases). This clonotype originated in a female donor with Graves disease. The CDR3 coding sequence is TGTGCCAGCTCTCCGGGGGACATTAACACTGAAGCTTTCTTT. Its protein product is CASSPGDINTEAFF.